This T cell receptor beta chain was identified during a study of blood T cell repertoires in COVID-19. Assay used: immunoSEQ multiplex PCR; TCRdb lists only in-frame clones, some missing. Of roughly 250,000 clones listed, more than 75% are singletons. This CDR3 has 14 residues. Germline lookup yields CDR1 KGHSH and CDR2 LQKENI. Trimming left V 2 bases short and J 3 bases short, with 11 bases between. This TCR derives from a woman between 45 and 65 years old who had recovered from COVID-19. This rearrangement joins TRBV18 to TRBJ2-7, with D maybe TRBD1 (5 bases). The sequenced sample consisted of PBMCs or T cells enriched from blood (not recorded which). CDR3 nucleotide sequence: TGTGCCAGCTCACCAGAGGCTGGACACTACGAGCAGTACTTC. Translated, it gives CASSPEAGHYEQYF.